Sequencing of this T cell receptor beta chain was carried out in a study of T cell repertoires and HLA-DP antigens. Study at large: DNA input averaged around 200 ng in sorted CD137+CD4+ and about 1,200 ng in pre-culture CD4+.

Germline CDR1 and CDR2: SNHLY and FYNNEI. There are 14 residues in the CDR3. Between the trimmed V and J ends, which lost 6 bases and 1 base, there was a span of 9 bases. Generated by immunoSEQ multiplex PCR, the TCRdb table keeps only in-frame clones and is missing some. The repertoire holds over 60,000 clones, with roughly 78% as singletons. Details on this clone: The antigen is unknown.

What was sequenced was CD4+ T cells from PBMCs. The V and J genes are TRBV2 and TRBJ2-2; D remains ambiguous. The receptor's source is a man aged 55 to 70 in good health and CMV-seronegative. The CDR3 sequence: CASRGLMNTGELFF. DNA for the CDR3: TGTGCCAGCAGGGGCCTAATGAACACCGGGGAGCTGTTTTTT.